This T cell receptor (beta chain) was sequenced for a study of blood T cell repertoires in COVID-19. The method was immunoSEQ multiplex PCR; TCRdb's version includes in-frame clones alone and lacks a portion of them. The sample consists of 150,000 or so clones, about 88% of them appearing once. This TCR came from a man in his 60s with active or convalescent COVID-19. The sample taken for sequencing was peripheral blood.

DNA for the CDR3: TGCGCCAGCAGCCTACAGGGGGCGGATTCACCCCTCCACTTT. Protein: CASSLQGADSPLHF. The V and J genes are TRBV5-1 and TRBJ1-6, with TRBD1 matching 9 bases. V lost 4 bases to trimming and J lost 8 bases; unmatched junction nucleotides: 4. The CDR3 is made up of 14 amino acids. The germline V gene encodes CDR1 SGHRS and CDR2 YFSETQ.